Listed below are T cell receptor beta chains from one sample, sequenced in a study of blood T cell repertoires in COVID-19. Sequencing was performed with immunoSEQ multiplex PCR; in TCRdb, only in-frame clones are kept and a portion is missing. The sample holds a few hundred thousand clones, about nine tenths seen once. Sequencing was performed on PBMCs or T cells enriched from blood (not recorded which). The source of these receptors is a woman in her sixties who had recovered from COVID-19. Each CDR3 is given with its conserved first and last residue. A D gene is named only where the DNA matches it firmly. Not every row has a clone size; where given, it reads once, few, many or a size class.

J gene: TRBJ1-6
clone size: -
D gene: TRBD1
V gene: TRBV5-1
CDR3 DNA: TGCGCCAGCAGCTGGGACAGTAATAATTCACCCCTCCACTTT
CDR3 protein: CASSWDSNNSPLHF

J gene: TRBJ2-5
clone size: -
D gene: TRBD2
V gene: TRBV24-1
CDR3 DNA: TGTGCCACCAGTGAGTTCACTAGCGGCCAAGAGACCCAGTACTTC
CDR3 protein: CATSEFTSGQETQYF

J gene: TRBJ2-2
clone size: -
D gene: TRBD1
V gene: TRBV5-1
CDR3 DNA: TGCGCCAGCAGCGCCGGGACAGGGAGGACCGGGGAGCTGTTTTTT
CDR3 protein: CASSAGTGRTGELFF

J gene: TRBJ2-2
clone size: once
D gene: TRBD1
V gene: TRBV5-1
CDR3 DNA: TGCGCCAGCAGTCGGACAGGTGCTTTGGGAGTCACCGGGGAGCTGTTTTTT
CDR3 protein: CASSRTGALGVTGELFF

J gene: TRBJ1-1
clone size: -
D gene: TRBD1
V gene: TRBV5-1
CDR3 DNA: TGCGCCAGCAGGGCAGGGACAGGGAACACTGAAGCTTTCTTT
CDR3 protein: CASRAGTGNTEAFF

J gene: TRBJ1-1
clone size: -
D gene: -
V gene: TRBV2
CDR3 DNA: TGTGCCACCCTGGCCGACAGGAACACTGAAGCTTTCTTT
CDR3 protein: CATLADRNTEAFF

J gene: TRBJ1-1
clone size: -
D gene: -
V gene: TRBV5-1
CDR3 DNA: TGCGCCAGCAGCTTGGCACAGACAATGAACACTGAAGCTTTCTTT
CDR3 protein: CASSLAQTMNTEAFF

J gene: TRBJ2-7
clone size: few
D gene: -
V gene: TRBV19
CDR3 DNA: TGTGCCAGTAGTGGGAGCTCCGGTTCCTACGAGCAGTACTTC
CDR3 protein: CASSGSSGSYEQYF

J gene: TRBJ2-7
clone size: -
D gene: -
V gene: TRBV21-1
CDR3 DNA: TGTGCCAGCATCCCACCGGGACAGGGACCCGAGCAGTACTTC
CDR3 protein: CASIPPGQGPEQYF

J gene: TRBJ2-3
clone size: -
D gene: TRBD2
V gene: TRBV2
CDR3 DNA: TGTGCCAGCAGAGAAACTAGCGGAGCAACAGATACGCAGTATTTT
CDR3 protein: CASRETSGATDTQYF

J gene: TRBJ2-5
clone size: once
D gene: -
V gene: TRBV7-3
CDR3 DNA: TGTGCCAGCAGCTCAGGAGGGCGGTGGTACTTC
CDR3 protein: CASSSGGRWYF

J gene: TRBJ2-7
clone size: once
D gene: -
V gene: TRBV4-2
CDR3 DNA: TGTGCCAGCAGCCTAGACGGGGTAACAGGGTACGAGCAGTACTTC
CDR3 protein: CASSLDGVTGYEQYF